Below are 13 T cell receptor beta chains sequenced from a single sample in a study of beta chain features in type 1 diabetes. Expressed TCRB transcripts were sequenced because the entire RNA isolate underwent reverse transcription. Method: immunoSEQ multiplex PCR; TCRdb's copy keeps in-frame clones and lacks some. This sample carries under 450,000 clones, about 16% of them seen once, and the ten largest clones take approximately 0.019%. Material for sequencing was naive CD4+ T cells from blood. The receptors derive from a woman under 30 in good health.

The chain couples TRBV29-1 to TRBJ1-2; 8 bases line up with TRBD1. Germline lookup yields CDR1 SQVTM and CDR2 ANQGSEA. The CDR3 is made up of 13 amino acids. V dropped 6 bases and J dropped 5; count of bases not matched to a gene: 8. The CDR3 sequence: CSVHGQGRYGYTF. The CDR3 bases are TGCAGCGTCCATGGACAGGGACGGTATGGCTACACCTTC.

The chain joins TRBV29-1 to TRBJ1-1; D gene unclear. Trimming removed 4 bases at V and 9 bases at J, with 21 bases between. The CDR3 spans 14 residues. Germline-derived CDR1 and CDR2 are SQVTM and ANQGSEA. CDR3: CSVALVSFTDKAFF. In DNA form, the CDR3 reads TGCAGCGTTGCTCTTGTATCGTTCACAGATAAAGCTTTCTTT. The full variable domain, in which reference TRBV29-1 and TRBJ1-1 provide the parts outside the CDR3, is SAVISQKPSRDICQRGTSLTIQCQVDSQVTMMFWYRQQPGQSLTLIATANQGSEATYESGFVIDKFPISRPNLTFSTLTVSNMSPEDSSIYLCSVALVSFTDKAFFGQGTRLTVV.

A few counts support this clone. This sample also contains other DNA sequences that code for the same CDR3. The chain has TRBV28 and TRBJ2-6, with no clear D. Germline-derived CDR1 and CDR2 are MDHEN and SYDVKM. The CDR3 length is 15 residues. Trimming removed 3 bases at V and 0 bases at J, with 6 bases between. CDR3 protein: CASSFGGSGANVLTF. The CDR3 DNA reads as TGTGCCAGCAGTTTCGGCGGCTCTGGGGCCAACGTCCTGACTTTC.

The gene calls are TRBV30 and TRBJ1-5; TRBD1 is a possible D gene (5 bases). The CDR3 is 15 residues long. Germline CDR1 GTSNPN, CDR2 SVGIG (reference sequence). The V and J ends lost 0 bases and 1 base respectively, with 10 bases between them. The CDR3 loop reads CAWSVLGGSNQPQHF. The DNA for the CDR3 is TGTGCCTGGAGTGTACTGGGGGGAAGCAATCAGCCCCAGCATTTT. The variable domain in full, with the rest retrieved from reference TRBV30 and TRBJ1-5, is SQTIHQWPATLVQPVGSPLSLECTVEGTSNPNLYWYRQAAGRGLQLLFYSVGIGQISSEVPQNLSASRPQDRQFILSSKKLLLSDSGFYLCAWSVLGGSNQPQHFGDGTRLSIL.

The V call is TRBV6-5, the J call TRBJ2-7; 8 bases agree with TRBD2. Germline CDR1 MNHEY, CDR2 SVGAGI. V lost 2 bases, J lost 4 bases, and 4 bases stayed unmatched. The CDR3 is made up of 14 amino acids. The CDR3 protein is CASSYGTREYEQYF. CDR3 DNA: TGTGCCAGCAGTTACGGGACTAGGGAGTACGAGCAGTACTTC.

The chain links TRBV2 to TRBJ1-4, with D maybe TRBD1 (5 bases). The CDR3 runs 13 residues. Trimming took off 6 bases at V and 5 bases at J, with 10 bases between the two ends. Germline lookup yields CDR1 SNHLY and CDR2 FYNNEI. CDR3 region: CASRETENEKLFF. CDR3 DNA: TGTGCCAGCAGGGAGACAGAGAATGAAAAACTGTTTTTT.

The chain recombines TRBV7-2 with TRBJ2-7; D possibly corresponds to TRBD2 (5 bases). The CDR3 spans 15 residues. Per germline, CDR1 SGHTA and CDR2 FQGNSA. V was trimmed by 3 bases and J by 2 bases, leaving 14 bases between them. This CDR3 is CASSFSNLGTYEQYF. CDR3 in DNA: TGTGCCAGCAGCTTCTCTAACCTCGGGACCTACGAGCAGTACTTC.

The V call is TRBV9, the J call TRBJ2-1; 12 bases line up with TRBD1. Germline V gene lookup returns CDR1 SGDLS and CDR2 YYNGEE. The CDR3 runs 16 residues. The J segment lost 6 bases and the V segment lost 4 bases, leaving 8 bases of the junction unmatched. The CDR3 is CASSPYRDRGRNEQFF. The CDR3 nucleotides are TGTGCCAGCAGCCCATACCGGGACAGGGGGCGCAATGAGCAGTTCTTC.

CDR3 region: CAWTDNRGLRPGELFF. The CDR3 DNA is TGTGCCTGGACCGACAACAGGGGGCTCAGACCGGGGGAGCTGTTTTTT. This chain uses TRBV30 with TRBJ2-2, with 9 bases identical to TRBD1. CDR3 length: 16 residues. Per germline, CDR1 GTSNPN and CDR2 SVGIG (reference sequence). V lost 4 bases and J lost 8; bases outside the gene matches: 14.

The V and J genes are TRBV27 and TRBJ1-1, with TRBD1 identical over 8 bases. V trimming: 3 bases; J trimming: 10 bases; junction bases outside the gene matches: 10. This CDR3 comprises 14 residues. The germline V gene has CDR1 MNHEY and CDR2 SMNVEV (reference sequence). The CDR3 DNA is TGTGCCAGCAGTTTGTCGCAGGGGGCGCGGGCAGCTTTCTTT. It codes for CASSLSQGARAAFF.

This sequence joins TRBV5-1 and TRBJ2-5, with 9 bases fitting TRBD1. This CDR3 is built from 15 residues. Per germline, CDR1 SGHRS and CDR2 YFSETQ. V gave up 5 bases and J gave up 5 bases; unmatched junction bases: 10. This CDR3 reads CASSSRTGESETQYF. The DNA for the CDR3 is TGCGCCAGCAGTTCCCGGACAGGGGAGAGTGAGACCCAGTACTTC. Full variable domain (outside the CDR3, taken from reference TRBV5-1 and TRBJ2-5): KAGVTQTPRYLIKTRGQQVTLSCSPISGHRSVSWYQQTPGQGLQFLFEYFSETQRNKGNFPGRFSGRQFSNSRSEMNVSTLELGDSALYLCASSSRTGESETQYFGPGTRLLVL.

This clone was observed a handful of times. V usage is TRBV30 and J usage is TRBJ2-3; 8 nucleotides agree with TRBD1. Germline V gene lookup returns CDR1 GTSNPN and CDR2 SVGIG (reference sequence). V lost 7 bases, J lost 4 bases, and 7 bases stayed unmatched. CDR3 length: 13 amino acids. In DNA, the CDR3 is TGTGCCTCGGACAGGGATTGGGCAGATACGCAGTATTTT. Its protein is CASDRDWADTQYF. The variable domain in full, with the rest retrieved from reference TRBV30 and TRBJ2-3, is SQTIHQWPATLVQPVGSPLSLECTVEGTSNPNLYWYRQAAGRGLQLLFYSVGIGQISSEVPQNLSASRPQDRQFILSSKKLLLSDSGFYLCASDRDWADTQYFGPGTRLTVL.

The CDR3 sequence is CASSLVGLPTGDTQYF. CDR3 nucleotide sequence: TGTGCCAGCAGTCTGGTGGGACTACCGACTGGGGATACGCAGTATTTT. This chain connects TRBV28 to TRBJ2-3; the match to TRBD2 covers 7 bases. In germline, CDR1 is MDHEN, CDR2 SYDVKM. V shed 5 bases and J 6 bases; nucleotides not matched to a gene: 14. The CDR3 is made up of 16 amino acids.